The rows below give T cell receptor beta chains drawn from one sample of a study of cytomegalovirus exposure and HLA in healthy donors. Method: immunoSEQ multiplex PCR; TCRdb's copy keeps in-frame clones and lacks some. The data contain around 60,000 clones, 90% to 96% of them singletons. Sequences were obtained from PBMCs. These receptors all stem from a woman in her late teens or twenties in good health and CMV-seronegative. The CDR3 runs from the conserved cysteine through the conserved F or W. The order of the fields is clone size, V gene, D gene, J gene, CDR3 protein, CDR3 DNA. D genes are given only for firm matches. A clone size is listed for some rows: how often the clone was seen (once, few, many), or a class if it is expanded.

clone size: NA; V gene: TRBV13; D gene: TRBD1; J gene: TRBJ1-4; CDR3 protein: CASTRAQGMTMGNEKLFF; CDR3 DNA: TGTGCCAGCACGCGGGCACAGGGGATGACCATGGGTAATGAAAAACTGTTTTTT
clone size: NA; V gene: TRBV11-3; D gene: NA; J gene: TRBJ1-1; CDR3 protein: CASSPGGAGTEAFF; CDR3 DNA: TGTGCCAGCAGCCCGGGGGGGGCCGGCACTGAAGCTTTCTTT
clone size: NA; V gene: TRBV5-1; D gene: NA; J gene: TRBJ1-1; CDR3 protein: CASSPRVSTEAFF; CDR3 DNA: TGCGCCAGCAGCCCCAGGGTCAGCACTGAAGCTTTCTTT
clone size: NA; V gene: TRBV4-1; D gene: NA; J gene: TRBJ2-7; CDR3 protein: CASSQEGRTTREQYF; CDR3 DNA: TGCGCCAGCAGCCAAGAGGGGCGGACCACCCGCGAGCAGTACTTC
clone size: NA; V gene: TRBV19; D gene: NA; J gene: TRBJ2-7; CDR3 protein: CASSIGGAYEQYF; CDR3 DNA: TGTGCCAGTAGTATAGGCGGGGCTTACGAGCAGTACTTC
clone size: NA; V gene: TRBV4-2; D gene: TRBD2; J gene: TRBJ2-2; CDR3 protein: CASSQDRGANTGELFF; CDR3 DNA: TGTGCCAGCAGCCAAGATCGGGGGGCGAACACCGGGGAGCTGTTTTTT
clone size: NA; V gene: TRBV5-6; D gene: NA; J gene: TRBJ2-5; CDR3 protein: CASSWRDGSQETQYF; CDR3 DNA: TGTGCCAGCAGCTGGAGGGATGGGTCTCAAGAGACCCAGTACTTC
clone size: once; V gene: TRBV6-4; D gene: NA; J gene: TRBJ2-5; CDR3 protein: CASSDTGGSQETQYF; CDR3 DNA: TGTGCCAGCAGTGACACCGGGGGATCCCAAGAGACCCAGTACTTC
clone size: NA; V gene: TRBV27; D gene: NA; J gene: TRBJ2-7; CDR3 protein: CASSPPGLVSYEQYF; CDR3 DNA: TGTGCCAGCAGTCCGCCGGGACTGGTCTCCTACGAGCAGTACTTC
clone size: NA; V gene: TRBV2; D gene: TRBD2; J gene: TRBJ2-5; CDR3 protein: CASSQPSLGGGETQYF; CDR3 DNA: TGTGCCAGCAGTCAGCCTAGCCTTGGGGGGGGAGAGACCCAGTACTTC
clone size: NA; V gene: TRBV27; D gene: NA; J gene: TRBJ1-2; CDR3 protein: CASSLSREDYGYTF; CDR3 DNA: TGTGCCAGCAGTTTGTCCAGGGAGGACTATGGCTACACCTTC
clone size: NA; V gene: TRBV18; D gene: NA; J gene: TRBJ2-3; CDR3 protein: CASSPTSTDTQYF; CDR3 DNA: TGTGCCAGCTCACCAACTAGCACAGATACGCAGTATTTT
clone size: NA; V gene: TRBV5-6; D gene: NA; J gene: TRBJ2-7; CDR3 protein: CASQPAGAGRYEQYF; CDR3 DNA: TGTGCCAGCCAGCCCGCGGGGGCGGGCCGGTACGAGCAGTACTTC
clone size: NA; V gene: TRBV14; D gene: NA; J gene: TRBJ2-1; CDR3 protein: CASRLSSVALGEQFF; CDR3 DNA: TGTGCCAGCCGCCTCTCTAGCGTGGCTTTAGGTGAGCAGTTCTTC
clone size: NA; V gene: TRBV6-6; D gene: TRBD1; J gene: TRBJ1-1; CDR3 protein: CASSYPTGEAFF; CDR3 DNA: TGTGCCAGCAGTTACCCGACAGGGGAAGCTTTCTTT
clone size: NA; V gene: TRBV18; D gene: TRBD2; J gene: TRBJ2-7; CDR3 protein: CASSPRARGAYEQYF; CDR3 DNA: TGTGCCAGCTCACCAAGGGCGCGGGGGGCCTACGAGCAGTACTTC
clone size: NA; V gene: TRBV7-2; D gene: NA; J gene: TRBJ2-1; CDR3 protein: CASSLAQVRQFF; CDR3 DNA: TGTGCCAGCAGCTTAGCGCAGGTGAGGCAGTTCTTC
clone size: NA; V gene: TRBV4-1; D gene: NA; J gene: TRBJ1-1; CDR3 protein: CASSHRGAGRMNTEAFF; CDR3 DNA: TGCGCCAGCAGCCATAGGGGCGCAGGGAGGATGAACACTGAAGCTTTCTTT
clone size: NA; V gene: TRBV28; D gene: TRBD1; J gene: TRBJ1-2; CDR3 protein: CASSWGRTGGNYGYTF; CDR3 DNA: TGTGCCAGCAGTTGGGGGAGGACAGGGGGCAACTATGGCTACACCTTC
clone size: NA; V gene: TRBV7-9; D gene: NA; J gene: TRBJ1-4; CDR3 protein: CASSLGDTHNEKLFF; CDR3 DNA: TGTGCCAGCAGCTTAGGCGACACACATAATGAAAAACTGTTTTTT
clone size: NA; V gene: TRBV5-5; D gene: TRBD1; J gene: TRBJ2-4; CDR3 protein: CAKGQGAPPAKNIQYF; CDR3 DNA: TGTGCCAAGGGACAGGGGGCGCCTCCGGCCAAAAACATTCAGTACTTC
clone size: NA; V gene: TRBV29-1; D gene: TRBD2; J gene: TRBJ2-5; CDR3 protein: CSVGTWGGETQYF; CDR3 DNA: TGCAGCGTGGGGACCTGGGGGGGGGAGACCCAGTACTTC
clone size: NA; V gene: TRBV7-6; D gene: TRBD1; J gene: TRBJ2-7; CDR3 protein: CASSWDREDEQYF; CDR3 DNA: TGTGCCAGCAGCTGGGACAGGGAGGACGAGCAGTACTTC
clone size: few; V gene: TRBV4-2; D gene: NA; J gene: TRBJ2-3; CDR3 protein: CASTPSQGSTDTQYF; CDR3 DNA: TGTGCCAGCACCCCATCCCAGGGGAGTACAGATACGCAGTATTTT
clone size: NA; V gene: TRBV12-2; D gene: NA; J gene: TRBJ2-1; CDR3 protein: CASRLDGVEGSGGDNEQFF; CDR3 DNA: TGTGCAAGTCGCTTAGACGGGGTGGAGGGTAGCGGGGGGGACAATGAGCAGTTCTTC
clone size: NA; V gene: TRBV4-1; D gene: TRBD1; J gene: TRBJ2-7; CDR3 protein: CASSQDPPQGVAYEQYF; CDR3 DNA: TGCGCCAGCAGCCAAGACCCGCCCCAGGGGGTGGCCTACGAGCAGTACTTC
clone size: once; V gene: TRBV19; D gene: TRBD1; J gene: TRBJ1-1; CDR3 protein: CASRIIPGQGFTEAFF; CDR3 DNA: TGTGCCAGTAGGATAATACCGGGACAGGGTTTCACTGAAGCTTTCTTT
clone size: NA; V gene: TRBV10-3; D gene: TRBD2; J gene: TRBJ2-1; CDR3 protein: CAISERGGLAYNEQFF; CDR3 DNA: TGTGCCATCAGTGAGCGGGGGGGACTAGCCTACAATGAGCAGTTCTTC
clone size: NA; V gene: TRBV11-3; D gene: TRBD1; J gene: TRBJ1-1; CDR3 protein: CASSPGGVRGTEAFF; CDR3 DNA: TGTGCCAGCAGCCCAGGGGGCGTGAGGGGCACTGAAGCTTTCTTT
clone size: NA; V gene: TRBV21-1; D gene: NA; J gene: TRBJ1-3; CDR3 protein: CASTPPPRSGNTIYF; CDR3 DNA: TGTGCCAGCACCCCACCCCCGCGCTCTGGAAACACCATATATTTT
clone size: NA; V gene: TRBV7-2; D gene: TRBD2; J gene: TRBJ2-7; CDR3 protein: CASSPSPGGLAGGSEQYF; CDR3 DNA: TGTGCCAGCAGCCCCTCCCCCGGGGGACTAGCGGGAGGGAGCGAGCAGTACTTC
clone size: NA; V gene: TRBV7-2; D gene: NA; J gene: TRBJ1-3; CDR3 protein: CASSLANAGVGNTIYF; CDR3 DNA: TGTGCCAGCAGCTTAGCAAATGCAGGGGTTGGAAACACCATATATTTT
clone size: NA; V gene: TRBV7-2; D gene: TRBD2; J gene: TRBJ2-5; CDR3 protein: CASSLGLAGHGETQYF; CDR3 DNA: TGTGCCAGCAGCTTAGGCCTAGCGGGCCACGGGGAGACCCAGTACTTC
clone size: NA; V gene: TRBV6-4; D gene: TRBD1; J gene: TRBJ2-2; CDR3 protein: CASSTGAGTGELFF; CDR3 DNA: TGTGCCAGCAGTACAGGGGCTGGGACCGGGGAGCTGTTTTTT
clone size: NA; V gene: TRBV28; D gene: NA; J gene: TRBJ2-7; CDR3 protein: CASRNRDPYEQYF; CDR3 DNA: TGTGCCAGCCGAAACAGGGATCCCTACGAGCAGTACTTC
clone size: NA; V gene: TRBV5-1; D gene: NA; J gene: TRBJ2-7; CDR3 protein: CASSRDASEEQYF; CDR3 DNA: TGCGCCAGCAGCCGGGATGCGTCGGAGGAGCAGTACTTC
clone size: NA; V gene: TRBV6-5; D gene: NA; J gene: TRBJ1-2; CDR3 protein: CASRGGMNYGYTF; CDR3 DNA: TGTGCCAGCCGCGGGGGGATGAACTATGGCTACACCTTC
clone size: NA; V gene: TRBV27; D gene: TRBD1; J gene: TRBJ2-5; CDR3 protein: CASRTDRGETQYF; CDR3 DNA: TGTGCCAGCAGAACCGACAGGGGGGAGACCCAGTACTTC
clone size: NA; V gene: TRBV28; D gene: TRBD1; J gene: TRBJ2-3; CDR3 protein: CASSSQTGGRIDTQYF; CDR3 DNA: TGTGCCAGCAGTAGCCAGACAGGGGGGCGGATAGATACGCAGTATTTT
clone size: once; V gene: TRBV29-1; D gene: TRBD2; J gene: TRBJ2-2; CDR3 protein: CSVLAGVHTGELFF; CDR3 DNA: TGCAGCGTCCTAGCGGGAGTCCACACCGGGGAGCTGTTTTTT
clone size: NA; V gene: TRBV7-9; D gene: NA; J gene: TRBJ2-1; CDR3 protein: CASSLPRSSSSYNEQFF; CDR3 DNA: TGTGCCAGCAGCTTACCCCGTAGCAGCAGCTCCTACAATGAGCAGTTCTTC
clone size: NA; V gene: TRBV18; D gene: NA; J gene: TRBJ1-2; CDR3 protein: CASSPWPDYGYTF; CDR3 DNA: TGTGCCAGCTCACCGTGGCCCGACTATGGCTACACCTTC
clone size: NA; V gene: TRBV29-1; D gene: NA; J gene: TRBJ1-1; CDR3 protein: CSVVGGTEAFF; CDR3 DNA: TGCAGCGTTGTGGGGGGCACTGAAGCTTTCTTT
clone size: NA; V gene: TRBV7-2; D gene: TRBD2; J gene: TRBJ2-3; CDR3 protein: CASSLASSGLRTDTQYF; CDR3 DNA: TGTGCCAGCAGCTTAGCTTCTAGCGGGCTGCGCACAGATACGCAGTATTTT
clone size: few; V gene: TRBV2; D gene: NA; J gene: TRBJ2-1; CDR3 protein: CASSEALAGGREQFF; CDR3 DNA: TGTGCCAGCAGTGAAGCCCTAGCCGGTGGGAGAGAGCAGTTCTTC
clone size: NA; V gene: TRBV27; D gene: NA; J gene: TRBJ2-5; CDR3 protein: CASSSTSPETQYF; CDR3 DNA: TGTGCCAGCAGTTCCACCAGTCCGGAGACCCAGTACTTC
clone size: NA; V gene: TRBV6-1; D gene: TRBD1; J gene: TRBJ2-6; CDR3 protein: CASRTGGAGANVLTF; CDR3 DNA: TGTGCCAGCAGGACAGGGGGCGCTGGGGCCAACGTCCTGACTTTC
clone size: NA; V gene: TRBV30; D gene: TRBD2; J gene: TRBJ2-3; CDR3 protein: CAWTWREGSDTQYF; CDR3 DNA: TGTGCCTGGACGTGGCGGGAGGGGTCAGATACGCAGTATTTT
clone size: once; V gene: TRBV15; D gene: NA; J gene: TRBJ2-3; CDR3 protein: CATSLGPTDTQYF; CDR3 DNA: TGTGCCACCAGTCTAGGCCCCACAGATACGCAGTATTTT
clone size: NA; V gene: TRBV18; D gene: TRBD1; J gene: TRBJ2-7; CDR3 protein: CASSPSDRGNEQYF; CDR3 DNA: TGTGCCAGCTCACCTAGCGACAGGGGGAACGAGCAGTACTTC
clone size: NA; V gene: TRBV28; D gene: TRBD2; J gene: TRBJ2-3; CDR3 protein: CASSRIAGGRTDTQYF; CDR3 DNA: TGTGCCAGCAGTAGGATAGCGGGGGGGCGAACAGATACGCAGTATTTT
clone size: once; V gene: TRBV19; D gene: TRBD2; J gene: TRBJ2-3; CDR3 protein: CASSKRDYPEADTQYF; CDR3 DNA: TGTGCCAGTAGTAAACGGGACTATCCCGAGGCAGATACGCAGTATTTT
clone size: NA; V gene: TRBV14; D gene: TRBD2; J gene: TRBJ2-3; CDR3 protein: CASSQERSSGGTDTQYF; CDR3 DNA: TGTGCCAGCAGCCAAGAAAGGTCTAGCGGTGGGACAGATACGCAGTATTTT
clone size: NA; V gene: TRBV6-5; D gene: TRBD1; J gene: TRBJ2-5; CDR3 protein: CASTHGTGGQETQYF; CDR3 DNA: TGTGCCAGCACCCACGGGACAGGGGGCCAAGAGACCCAGTACTTC
clone size: NA; V gene: TRBV4-2; D gene: NA; J gene: TRBJ1-3; CDR3 protein: CASSQADAGPIYF; CDR3 DNA: TGTGCCAGCAGCCAAGCAGACGCAGGCCCCATATATTTT
clone size: NA; V gene: TRBV7-3; D gene: NA; J gene: TRBJ2-7; CDR3 protein: CASSLMLASRGEQYF; CDR3 DNA: TGTGCCAGCAGCTTAATGCTAGCCTCCCGGGGCGAGCAGTACTTC
clone size: NA; V gene: TRBV4-3; D gene: TRBD2; J gene: TRBJ2-1; CDR3 protein: CASSQGEGSGGAVFF; CDR3 DNA: TGCGCCAGCAGCCAAGGGGAGGGGAGCGGGGGGGCGGTGTTCTTC
clone size: NA; V gene: TRBV28; D gene: TRBD1; J gene: TRBJ1-2; CDR3 protein: CASSFPRTGANYGYTF; CDR3 DNA: TGTGCCAGCAGTTTTCCCCGGACAGGGGCCAACTATGGCTACACCTTC
clone size: NA; V gene: TRBV6-5; D gene: NA; J gene: TRBJ1-1; CDR3 protein: CASSYGGATEAFF; CDR3 DNA: TGTGCCAGCAGTTACGGGGGGGCCACTGAAGCTTTCTTT